This entry lists 19 T cell receptor beta chains sequenced from one sample in a study of blood T cell repertoires in COVID-19. Profiling relied on immunoSEQ multiplex PCR, and the TCRdb table lists in-frame clones only, not all of them. The sample yields 150,000 or so clones, roughly 80% seen once. The sequencing sample was made of peripheral blood. These TCRs come from a woman at least 80 years old with acute or convalescent COVID-19.

The chain employs TRBV19 and TRBJ1-4; 7 bases match TRBD1. The CDR3 has 18 residues. Germline trimming cut 4 bases from V and 4 bases from J; bases unmatched to any gene: 15. CDR1 LNHDA and CDR2 SQIVND come from the germline V gene (reference sequence). CDR3 bases: TGTGCCAGTAGTAAAGTTGGAGACCCGGGACAGCTTAATGAAAAACTGTTTTTT. It codes for CASSKVGDPGQLNEKLFF.

In DNA, the CDR3 is TGTGCCAGCAGCCAATCTAGCGGGGGGGCTTTCGCGCCGTACTTC. This sequence encodes CASSQSSGGAFAPYF. The chain joins TRBV3-1 (or the pseudogene TRBV3-2) to TRBJ2-7, with 12 bases matching TRBD2. J lost 12 bases, V lost 2 bases, and 11 bases had no gene match. Germline CDR1 and CDR2: LGHDT and YNNKEL (reference sequence). The CDR3 sequence is 15 residues long.

The rearrangement uses TRBV6-5 and TRBJ1-2; possibly TRBD1 for D (6 bases). CDR1 is MNHEY, CDR2 SVGAGI, per germline. V lost 10 bases and J 8 bases, leaving 17 bases between the germline ends. This CDR3 has 12 amino acids. The CDR3 is CATTRQGNGYTF. CDR3 nucleotides: TGTGCCACCACGCGGCAGGGGAACGGCTACACCTTC.

The gene calls are TRBV15 and TRBJ1-2; D is ambiguous. CDR1 LNHNV and CDR2 YYDKDF come from the germline V gene (reference sequence). Trimming shortened V by 3 bases and J by 4 bases, and 9 bases separated the two germline ends. This CDR3 region has 13 residues. The chain's CDR3 is CATSRTKSYGYTF. The CDR3 DNA reads as TGTGCCACCAGCAGGACAAAAAGCTATGGCTACACCTTC.

This chain links TRBV6-5 with TRBJ2-2; 10 bases are shared with TRBD1. CDR1 and CDR2 from the germline V gene are MNHEY and SVGAGI. The J segment lost 6 bases and the V segment lost 7 bases, leaving 5 bases of the junction unmatched. This CDR3 comprises 14 residues. CDR3 in amino acids: CASKSTGGPGELFF. The CDR3 nucleotides are TGTGCCAGCAAGTCGACAGGGGGCCCCGGGGAGCTGTTTTTT.

The chain combines TRBV12-3 or TRBV12-4 with TRBJ1-2; no definite D call. V lost 3 bases to trimming and J lost 8 bases, with 10 bases between them. This CDR3 is 12 amino acids long. The CDR3 loop reads CASSFGVTGYTF. CDR3 sequence (DNA): TGTGCCAGCAGTTTCGGTGTTACCGGCTACACCTTC.

The genes are TRBV15 and TRBJ2-7; 10 bases line up with TRBD1. Per germline, CDR1 LNHNV and CDR2 YYDKDF (reference sequence). V dropped 4 bases and J dropped 6; count of bases not matched to a gene: 3. The CDR3 sequence is 13 residues long. The CDR3 sequence is CATSKDRGFEQYF. The CDR3 coding sequence is TGTGCCACCAGCAAGGACAGGGGGTTCGAGCAGTACTTC.

V gene TRBV30 combines with J gene TRBJ1-5; 8 bases map to TRBD1. The CDR3 has 13 amino acids. The ends lost 4 bases at V and 5 bases at J; junction bases unmatched: 4. Per germline, CDR1 GTSNPN and CDR2 SVGIG (reference sequence). CDR3 protein: CAWTGQVDQPQHF. CDR3 DNA sequence: TGTGCCTGGACGGGACAGGTCGATCAGCCCCAGCATTTT.

The chain joins TRBV19 to TRBJ2-7; 9 bases are shared with TRBD1. This CDR3 contains 16 residues. With V trimmed by 5 bases and J by 3 bases, 11 bases remained unmatched. Germline CDR1 LNHDA, CDR2 SQIVND (reference sequence). The CDR3 DNA sequence: TGTGCCAGTAGTGCCTACAGGGGGCGATTGGTCTACGAGCAGTACTTC. Protein product: CASSAYRGRLVYEQYF.

The chain's CDR3 is CASSTASGNTIYF. The DNA of the CDR3 is TGTGCCAGCAGCACAGCCTCTGGAAACACCATATATTTT. The chain employs TRBV12-3 or TRBV12-4 and TRBJ1-3; D call uncertain. The CDR3 length is 13 residues. V lost 6 bases and J lost 0, with 6 bases in between.

J is TRBJ1-1 and V is TRBV3-1 (or the pseudogene TRBV3-2); perhaps TRBD1 as D (5 bases). The length of the CDR3 is 14 residues. The ends were cut back, 4 bases at V and 4 bases at J, with 13 bases in the middle. CDR1 is LGHDT and CDR2 is YNNKEL in the germline V gene (reference sequence). The CDR3 DNA is TGTGCCAGCAGCCGGGCAGGGTTAGGCACTGAAGCTTTCTTT. Translated: CASSRAGLGTEAFF.

The chain links TRBV2 to TRBJ2-7; D might be TRBD2 (6 bases). The V end was cut by 8 bases, the J end by 4 bases, with 9 bases between. Germline V CDR1 and CDR2: SNHLY, FYNNEI. The length of the CDR3 is 11 residues. CDR3 loop: CASRREYEQYF. The CDR3 DNA is TGTGCCAGCCGACGGGAGTACGAGCAGTACTTC.

V and J are TRBV25-1 and TRBJ1-3; 8 bases are a match to TRBD1. The CDR3 length is 15 residues. CDR1 and CDR2 (germline): MGHDK, SYGVNS. Trimming at V came to 5 bases and at J to 4 bases, leaving 7 bases not matched to a gene. CDR3 in amino acids: CASSRGQGNGNTIYF. The DNA for the CDR3 is TGTGCCAGCAGTCGTGGACAGGGTAACGGAAACACCATATATTTT.

The chain joins TRBV18 to TRBJ1-1; weak D call: TRBD1 (5 bases). The germline gives CDR1 KGHSH, CDR2 LQKENI. The V end was cut by 2 bases, the J end by 10 bases, with 23 bases between. This CDR3 is built from 16 residues. As DNA, the CDR3 is TGTGCCAGCTCACCATCTGGCCAGGGAAGCCCCATGAGAGCTTTCTTT. It specifies CASSPSGQGSPMRAFF. Full variable domain (remainder filled in from reference TRBV18 and TRBJ1-1): NAGVMQNPRHLVRRRGQEARLRCSPMKGHSHVYWYRQLPEEGLKFMVYLQKENIIDESGMPKERFSAEFPKEGPSILRIQQVVRGDSAAYFCASSPSGQGSPMRAFFGQGTRLTVV.

The chain recombines TRBV27 with TRBJ2-1; 11 bases fit TRBD2. The ends lost 8 bases at V and 6 bases at J; junction bases unmatched: 15. The CDR3 contains 17 residues. Germline V CDR1 and CDR2: MNHEY, SMNVEV (reference sequence). The CDR3 DNA follows: TGTGCCAGCGGAACTAGCGGGGGCCACCCCTTCGGCAATGAGCAGTTCTTC. Its translation is CASGTSGGHPFGNEQFF.

Notes on this clone: This same CDR3 is encoded by further DNA sequences in the sample. The chain couples TRBV7-2 to TRBJ1-1, with D perhaps matching TRBD1 (5 bases). Trimming pared 6 bases from V and 0 bases from J, leaving 8 bases between. The CDR3 length is 13 residues. CDR1 and CDR2 from the germline V gene are SGHTA and FQGNSA. CDR3: CASSLQVNTEAFF. The CDR3 DNA sequence: TGTGCCAGCAGTCTACAGGTGAACACTGAAGCTTTCTTT.

This clone has only a few counts. The chain employs TRBV15 and TRBJ1-2, with 7 bases aligning to TRBD1. The ends lost 0 bases at V and 6 bases at J; junction bases unmatched: 4. CDR3 length equals 14 residues. Germline assignment: CDR1 LNHNV and CDR2 YYDKDF (reference sequence). CDR3 bases: TGTGCCACCAGCAGAGAAAAGGGGGCGGATGGCTACACCTTC. Translated, it gives CATSREKGADGYTF.

This chain connects TRBV19 to TRBJ1-6, with a weak D call TRBD1 (5 bases). This CDR3 has 14 amino acids. The germline V gene has CDR1 LNHDA and CDR2 SQIVND (reference sequence). The V gene lost 6 bases and the J gene lost 4 bases, with 10 bases spanning the gap. In DNA, the CDR3 is TGTGCCAGTAGCGTGACAGATTATAATTCACCCCTCCACTTT. Translation gives CASSVTDYNSPLHF.

This clone was seen only a few times. The rearrangement uses TRBV9 and TRBJ2-2, with D maybe TRBD2 (6 bases). The CDR3 totals 16 residues. The germline V and J ends were trimmed by 0 bases and 5 bases, with 14 bases remaining between them. CDR1 SGDLS and CDR2 YYNGEE come from the germline V gene. The DNA for the CDR3 is TGTGCCAGCAGCGTAGGCGGAGGGGTGGTAACCGGGGAGCTGTTTTTT. The encoded protein is CASSVGGGVVTGELFF.